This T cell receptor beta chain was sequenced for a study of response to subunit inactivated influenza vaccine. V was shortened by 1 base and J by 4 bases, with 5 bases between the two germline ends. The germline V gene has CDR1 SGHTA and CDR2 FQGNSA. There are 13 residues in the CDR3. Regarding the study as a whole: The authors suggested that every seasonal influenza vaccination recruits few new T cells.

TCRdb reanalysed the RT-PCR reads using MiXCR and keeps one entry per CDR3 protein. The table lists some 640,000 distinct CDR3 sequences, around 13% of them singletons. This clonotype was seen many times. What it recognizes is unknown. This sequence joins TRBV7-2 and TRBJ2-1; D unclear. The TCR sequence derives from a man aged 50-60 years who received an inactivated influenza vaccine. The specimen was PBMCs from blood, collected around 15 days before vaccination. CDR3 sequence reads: CASSLVPYNEQFF. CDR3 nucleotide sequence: TGTGCCAGCAGCTTAGTACCATACAATGAGCAGTTCTTC.